One sample yielded the 28 T cell receptor beta chains listed below, sequenced in a study of cytomegalovirus exposure and HLA in healthy donors. With 60 Vbeta and 13 Jbeta primers, the PCR was carried out. The protocol was immunoSEQ multiplex PCR, while the TCRdb copy is restricted to in-frame clones and leaves out a portion. This table has more than 130,000 clones, around three quarters appearing once. Specimen: PBMCs. These receptors originate from a man aged 30 to 39 in good health and CMV-seronegative.

CDR3 protein: CAISAAGYNSPLHF. In nucleotides, the CDR3 is TGTGCCATCAGTGCCGCGGGTTATAATTCACCCCTCCACTTT. The chain uses TRBV10-3 and TRBJ1-6; D gene uncertain. The CDR3 extends over 14 amino acids. Trimming pared 4 bases from V and 4 bases from J, leaving 8 bases between. Germline V CDR1 and CDR2: ENHRY, SYGVKD.

The chain links TRBV2 to TRBJ1-5; TRBD1 is a possible D gene (6 bases). The CDR3 extends over 13 amino acids. V shed 4 bases and J shed 6 bases, with 10 bases lying between them. Germline V gene sequence: CDR1 SNHLY, CDR2 FYNNEI. The CDR3 DNA follows: TGTGCCAGCAGTGGGGAGGGGGGTCAGCCCCAGCATTTT. This sequence encodes CASSGEGGQPQHF.

V and J are TRBV30 and TRBJ2-1; TRBD2 matches 10 bases. The CDR3 is 17 residues long. With 2 bases clipped from V and 3 bases from J, the junction kept 10 bases outside the gene matches. The germline gives CDR1 GTSNPN, CDR2 SVGIG (reference sequence). The CDR3 loop reads CAWSLTRTSGFYNEQFF. Written as DNA, the CDR3 is TGTGCCTGGAGTCTCACCCGGACTAGCGGTTTCTACAATGAGCAGTTCTTC. The full variable domain, its missing parts supplied by reference TRBV30 and TRBJ2-1, is SQTIHQWPATLVQPVGSPLSLECTVEGTSNPNLYWYRQAAGRGLQLLFYSVGIGQISSEVPQNLSASRPQDRQFILSSKKLLLSDSGFYLCAWSLTRTSGFYNEQFFGPGTRLTVL.

The chain combines TRBV6-5 with TRBJ1-1, with D uncertain. V was clipped by 2 bases and J by 0 bases, with 13 bases between them. Per germline, CDR1 MNHEY and CDR2 SVGAGI. CDR3 length: 16 amino acids. CDR3 nucleotides: TGTGCCAGCAGTTACAGGCCAGGCTACATGAACACTGAAGCTTTCTTT. Translated, it gives CASSYRPGYMNTEAFF.

V is TRBV7-9 and J is TRBJ2-7, with TRBD2 matching 8 bases. The CDR3 spans 12 residues. Germline loops: CDR1 SEHNR, CDR2 FQNEAQ (reference sequence). V shed 4 bases and J 6 bases; nucleotides not matched to a gene: 2. CDR3 sequence: CASSYGGVEQYF. The CDR3, as DNA: TGTGCCAGCAGCTACGGGGGGGTCGAGCAGTACTTC.

V and J are TRBV10-3 and TRBJ1-2, with D perhaps TRBD1 (5 bases). Between the trimmed V and J ends, which lost 4 bases and 4 bases, there was a span of 10 bases. There are 13 residues in the CDR3. The V gene's germline CDR1 is ENHRY and CDR2 SYGVKD. The CDR3 loop is CAISGGAGYGYTF. The DNA for the CDR3 is TGTGCCATCAGTGGCGGGGCGGGCTATGGCTACACCTTC.

This chain links TRBV28 with TRBJ2-5, with 16 bases identical to TRBD2. J lost 6 bases, V lost 2 bases, and 3 bases had no gene match. The germline CDR1 and CDR2 sequences are MDHEN and SYDVKM. The CDR3 is 16 amino acids. CDR3 DNA: TGTGCCAGCAGTTTAGGGACTAGCGGGAGGGGTAAGACCCAGTACTTC. This translates into CASSLGTSGRGKTQYF.

J is TRBJ2-7 and V is TRBV18, with TRBD1 identical over 9 bases. V lost 4 bases to trimming and J lost 3 bases; unmatched junction nucleotides: 7. Germline lookup yields CDR1 KGHSH and CDR2 LQKENI. The CDR3 totals 15 residues. The CDR3 region has the DNA TGTGCCAGCTCACTGAGCCAGGACAGGGGCTACGAGCAGTACTTC. It yields the protein CASSLSQDRGYEQYF.

The chain couples TRBV28 to TRBJ2-7, with a weak D call TRBD2 (6 bases). The V gene's germline CDR1 is MDHEN and CDR2 SYDVKM. Trimming took 4 bases from V and 5 from J, leaving 6 bases between them. This CDR3 spans 11 amino acids. In nucleotides, the CDR3 is TGTGCCAGCAGTTGGGGGGACGAGCAGTACTTC. Its protein is CASSWGDEQYF.

This chain joins TRBV5-1 and TRBJ2-1, with a weak D call TRBD2 (5 bases). The germline V and J ends were trimmed by 3 bases and 1 base, with 11 bases remaining between them. Germline values: CDR1 SGHRS, CDR2 YFSETQ. CDR3 length: 15 amino acids. This CDR3 is CASSYGVGSYNEQFF. CDR3 in DNA: TGCGCCAGCAGCTACGGGGTGGGATCCTACAATGAGCAGTTCTTC.

This clone was detected only once. This CDR3 is CASSVAASGSNEQFF. In nucleotides, the CDR3 is TGTGCCAGCAGCGTAGCGGCTAGCGGGAGTAATGAGCAGTTCTTC. The gene calls are TRBV9 and TRBJ2-1; 10 positions match TRBD2. The ends lost 0 bases at V and 7 bases at J; junction bases unmatched: 4. From germline, CDR1 is SGDLS and CDR2 YYNGEE. CDR3 length: 15 amino acids.

The chain couples TRBV28 to TRBJ2-7; 8 bases agree with TRBD1. Losses at the gene ends were 2 bases for V and 7 bases for J; bases not matched to a gene: 10. The length of the CDR3 is 15 residues. Germline V gene sequence: CDR1 MDHEN, CDR2 SYDVKM. The CDR3 nucleotides are TGTGCCAGCAGTTTAGGGGACAGGAGAAATGGAGAGCAGTACTTC. Its protein product is CASSLGDRRNGEQYF.

V usage is TRBV2 and J usage is TRBJ1-2; 12 nucleotides match TRBD1. V was pared by 6 bases and J by 3 bases, with 11 bases of the junction left unmatched. The CDR3 covers 17 residues. The germline gives CDR1 SNHLY, CDR2 FYNNEI. This CDR3 reads CASSAWGGTGGDYGYTF. Written as DNA, the CDR3 is TGTGCCAGCAGCGCATGGGGGGGGACAGGGGGCGACTATGGCTACACCTTC. Using reference TRBV2 and TRBJ1-2 for the parts outside the CDR3, the full variable domain is EPEVTQTPSHQVTQMGQEVILRCVPISNHLYFYWYRQILGQKVEFLVSFYNNEISEKSEIFDDQFSVERPDGSNFTLKIRSTKLEDSAMYFCASSAWGGTGGDYGYTFGSGTRLTVV.

The rearrangement links TRBV6-5 to TRBJ1-5, with TRBD1 as a possible D gene (5 bases). This CDR3 is built from 16 residues. Looked up from germline, CDR1 is MNHEY and CDR2 is SVGAGI. Trimming took 4 bases from V and 6 from J, leaving 19 bases between them. The CDR3 protein is CASSSEKTGFSQPQHF. CDR3 sequence (DNA): TGTGCCAGCAGTTCCGAAAAAACAGGATTCAGTCAGCCCCAGCATTTT.

This clone was counted between two and nine times. The chain uses TRBV6-5 and TRBJ1-1, with no clear D. CDR1 is MNHEY, CDR2 SVGAGI, per germline. Trimming removed 2 bases from V and 5 bases from J, with 9 bases in between. The CDR3 sequence is 13 residues long. CDR3 in DNA: TGTGCCAGCAGTTACGCGGGATGGACTGAAGCTTTCTTT. The encoded protein is CASSYAGWTEAFF.

V usage is TRBV15 and J usage is TRBJ2-7, with a possible D match to TRBD1 (5 bases). Germline loops: CDR1 LNHNV, CDR2 YYDKDF (reference sequence). The CDR3 length is 12 residues. Trimming pared 8 bases from V and 2 bases from J, leaving 10 bases between. The CDR3 DNA follows: TGTGCCACCGCCAGGGCCACCTACGAGCAGTACTTC. Translated: CATARATYEQYF.

J is TRBJ1-5 and V is TRBV28; weak D call: TRBD1 (5 bases). The V and J ends lost 6 bases and 11 bases respectively, with 20 bases between them. Germline V CDR1 and CDR2: MDHEN, SYDVKM. This CDR3 region has 14 residues. CDR3: CASSQGPQWVSQHF. The CDR3 nucleotides are TGTGCCAGCAGCCAGGGCCCGCAATGGGTATCCCAGCATTTT.

This clone appeared once. The CDR3 sequence is CASTPTGGGVGYEQYF. CDR3 bases: TGCGCCAGCACTCCCACTGGCGGGGGTGTAGGGTACGAGCAGTACTTC. This rearrangement joins TRBV4-1 to TRBJ2-7; TRBD2 agrees at 7 bases. CDR3 length: 16 residues. The germline CDR1 and CDR2 sequences are MGHRA and YSYEKL. V lost 7 bases and J lost 4; bases outside the gene matches: 16.

V is TRBV19 and J is TRBJ1-4; perhaps TRBD1 as D (5 bases). Trimming removed 8 bases at V and 8 bases at J, with 18 bases between. This CDR3 region has 14 residues. CDR1 LNHDA and CDR2 SQIVND come from the germline V gene (reference sequence). The CDR3 reads CASGRVGSREKLFF. The CDR3, as DNA: TGTGCCAGTGGCAGGGTCGGAAGTCGGGAAAAACTGTTTTTT.

The genes are TRBV2 and TRBJ2-7; a weak D match, TRBD2 (6 bases). CDR1 and CDR2 (germline): SNHLY, FYNNEI. This CDR3 has 13 amino acids. V was pared by 6 bases and J by 9 bases, with 18 bases between. As DNA, the CDR3 is TGTGCCAGCAGGGATCCCAGGAGGGCGAGGCAGTACTTC. Protein sequence: CASRDPRRARQYF.

This chain connects TRBV5-8 to TRBJ2-2; D may be TRBD1 (6 bases). The CDR3 runs to 19 residues. Germline values: CDR1 SGHTS, CDR2 YDEGEE. The ends were cut back, 7 bases at V and 0 bases at J, with 25 bases in the middle. The CDR3 spells CASEGVELGTDSNTGELFF. The CDR3 DNA is TGTGCCAGCGAGGGGGTCGAACTTGGGACGGATTCGAACACCGGGGAGCTGTTTTTT.

J is TRBJ2-5 and V is TRBV10-2, with 7 bases matching TRBD2. J was trimmed by 5 bases and V by 2 bases; bases with no gene match: 8. There are 15 residues in the CDR3. The germline CDR1 and CDR2 sequences are WSHSY and SAAADI. CDR3 protein: CASSELGGVRETQYF. The DNA of the CDR3 is TGCGCCAGCAGTGAGCTGGGAGGGGTAAGGGAGACCCAGTACTTC.

The chain combines TRBV2 with TRBJ1-6; possibly TRBD1 for D (5 bases). Trimming took 6 bases from V and 7 from J, leaving 13 bases between them. This CDR3 is 14 amino acids long. Per germline, CDR1 SNHLY and CDR2 FYNNEI. The CDR3 protein is CASSPTETNSPLHF. CDR3 DNA: TGTGCCAGCAGCCCGACAGAAACAAATTCACCCCTCCACTTT.

CDR3 in amino acids: CASSERTGTVTYEQYF. CDR3 coding DNA: TGTGCCAGCAGTGAAAGGACAGGGACAGTGACTTACGAGCAGTACTTC. The chain links TRBV25-1 to TRBJ2-7; 8 bases fit TRBD1. The CDR3 extends over 16 amino acids. From germline, CDR1 is MGHDK and CDR2 SYGVNS. V was clipped by 2 bases and J by 4 bases; unmatched bases: 10.

The genes are TRBV30 and TRBJ2-1; a possible D gene is TRBD2 (5 bases). Trimming took off 3 bases at V and 8 bases at J, with 8 bases between the two ends. CDR1 is GTSNPN and CDR2 is SVGIG in the germline V gene (reference sequence). This CDR3 comprises 11 residues. The CDR3: CAWSVGDEQFF. The CDR3 bases are TGTGCCTGGAGCGTCGGGGATGAGCAGTTCTTC.

This clone was recorded once. The genes are TRBV5-1 and TRBJ1-4, with D unresolved. The V gene's germline CDR1 is SGHRS and CDR2 YFSETQ. Trimming pared 2 bases from V and 8 bases from J, leaving 13 bases between. This CDR3 has 14 amino acids. CDR3 nucleotides: TGCGCCAGCAGCTTAGACACGTCGTTGGAAAAACTGTTTTTT. Its translation: CASSLDTSLEKLFF.

This clone has only a few counts. The V and J genes are TRBV5-6 and TRBJ2-3; tentatively, D is TRBD2 (7 bases). With 5 bases removed from V and 4 bases from J, the gap between germline ends came to 17 bases. The CDR3 spans 15 residues. Per germline, CDR1 SGHDT and CDR2 YYEEEE. In nucleotides, the CDR3 is TGTGCCAGCAGAAAGGGAGCGGGACATTCAGATACGCAGTATTTT. Its protein product is CASRKGAGHSDTQYF.

The V call is TRBV30, the J call TRBJ1-2; D is perhaps TRBD1 (5 bases). The CDR3 contains 13 residues. Germline CDR1 is GTSNPN and CDR2 is SVGIG (reference sequence). V was clipped by 2 bases and J by 3 bases, with 10 bases between them. The CDR3 nucleotides are TGTGCCTGGAGTTCAGGGAGGCACTATGGCTACACCTTC. It codes for CAWSSGRHYGYTF.